The present T cell receptor beta chain was sequenced within a study of T cells after yellow fever vaccination. The 5'RACE template-switching step produced TCR cDNA and added a universal primer site and UMIs. TCRdb fed the 5' RACE reads into MiXCR, producing one record per CDR3 protein. The sample records 99,000 or so distinct CDR3 sequences, roughly 5.2% being singletons. This clonotype turned up a few times. This material consisted of CD8+ T cells sorted from PBMCs, taken 10 days after the yellow fever booster vaccination. This TCR derives from a man between 18 and 35 years old who received the YFV17D yellow fever vaccine.

The CDR3 region is CSASYPGQGHEQYF. The CDR3 coding sequence is TGCAGTGCTAGTTATCCGGGACAGGGCCACGAGCAGTACTTC. V gene TRBV20-1 combines with J gene TRBJ2-7, with TRBD1 matching over 9 bases. CDR1 and CDR2 (germline): DFQATT, SNEGSKA (reference sequence). V lost 3 bases and J lost 5; bases outside the gene matches: 8. The length of the CDR3 is 14 residues.